The 25 T cell receptor beta chains presented below share a single source sample, sequenced in a study of shared clonotypes between healthy human individuals. Naive CD8 cells, CD45RO-negative and positively selected for CCR7, excluded terminally differentiated effector memory CD45RA+ cells. Repertoires were generated with immunoSEQ multiplex PCR, while TCRdb's copy carries only in-frame clones and drops some. The sample lists about 580,000 clones, nearly 98% seen once, with 0.3% in the top ten. What was sequenced was naive CD8+ T cells sorted from blood. These TCRs come from a man younger than 45 in good health.

This sequence joins TRBV7-9 and TRBJ2-3, with 8 positions matching TRBD1. Germline trimming cut 5 bases from V and 3 bases from J; bases unmatched to any gene: 7. Germline CDR1 and CDR2: SEHNR and FQNEAQ (reference sequence). This CDR3 has 15 residues. The DNA for the CDR3 is TGTGCCAGCAGCGATTCGGGACAGGCTACAGATACGCAGTATTTT. Protein: CASSDSGQATDTQYF.

This chain links TRBV7-9 with TRBJ2-7; D possibly matches TRBD1 or TRBD2 (5 bases each). Germline CDR1 and CDR2: SEHNR and FQNEAQ (reference sequence). Trimming shortened V by 5 bases and J by 1 base, and 18 bases separated the two germline ends. The CDR3 totals 16 residues. The CDR3 is CASSPREGFASYEQYF. As DNA, the CDR3 is TGTGCCAGCAGCCCCCGAGAGGGGTTCGCATCCTACGAGCAGTACTTC. Combining the CDR3 with reference TRBV7-9 and TRBJ2-7 gives the whole variable domain DTGVSQNPRHKITKRGQNVTFRCDPISEHNRLYWYRQTLGQGPEFLTYFQNEAQLEKSRLLSDRFSAERPKGSFSTLEIQRTEQGDSAMYLCASSPREGFASYEQYFGPGTRLTVT.

V gene TRBV7-3 combines with J gene TRBJ2-5; TRBD1 matches at 7 bases. With 5 bases clipped from V and 5 bases from J, the junction kept 8 bases outside the gene matches. Germline assignment: CDR1 SGHTA and CDR2 FQGTGA. The CDR3 totals 14 residues. In DNA form, the CDR3 reads TGTGCCAGCAGCCAGACAGGGAACGGCGAGACCCAGTACTTC. The encoded protein is CASSQTGNGETQYF.

The V gene is TRBV5-6, the J gene TRBJ2-7, with 7 bases matching TRBD1. The V gene end was trimmed by 5 bases and the J gene end by 6 bases; junction bases not matched to a gene: 8. There are 13 residues in the CDR3. Germline V gene lookup returns CDR1 SGHDT and CDR2 YYEEEE. CDR3 sequence (DNA): TGTGCCAGCAGGGGGACAGTCGGCGGCGAGCAGTACTTC. Its translation: CASRGTVGGEQYF.

This clone is a singleton in its sample. The V gene is TRBV10-2, the J gene TRBJ2-3; D not resolved. The CDR3 is 13 amino acids. Germline-derived CDR1 and CDR2 are WSHSY and SAAADI. V was trimmed by 3 bases and J by 2 bases, leaving 6 bases between them. The DNA for the CDR3 is TGCGCCAGCAGTGATGGCTTCACAGATACGCAGTATTTT. This gives the protein CASSDGFTDTQYF.

The chain couples TRBV19 to TRBJ2-7, with D perhaps TRBD1 (6 bases). The V end lost 4 bases, the J end lost 3 bases, and 10 bases lay between the germline ends. The CDR3 sequence is 13 residues long. The germline gives CDR1 LNHDA, CDR2 SQIVND (reference sequence). CDR3 loop: CASSTGHYYEQYF. The DNA for the CDR3 is TGTGCCAGTAGTACGGGACATTACTACGAGCAGTACTTC.

This sequence joins TRBV6-6 and TRBJ2-5; a possible D gene is TRBD1 (5 bases). V lost 6 bases, J lost 1 base, and 12 bases lay in between. The CDR3 is 14 residues long. CDR1 MNHNY and CDR2 SVGAGI come from the germline V gene (reference sequence). The CDR3 DNA follows: TGTGCCAGCAGCCTCGTAGACAGCCAAGAGACCCAGTACTTC. Amino acids: CASSLVDSQETQYF.

The chain is built from TRBV7-8 and TRBJ2-7; 7 bases match TRBD1. J was trimmed by 0 bases and V by 3 bases; bases with no gene match: 11. The CDR3 length is 17 residues. The V gene's germline CDR1 is SGHVS and CDR2 FQNEAQ. CDR3 loop: CASSFPGVQGLSYEQYF. The DNA for the CDR3 is TGTGCCAGCAGCTTTCCCGGCGTACAGGGGCTCTCCTACGAGCAGTACTTC.

About this clone: Within the sample, other DNA sequences also encode this same CDR3. This chain joins TRBV7-9 and TRBJ2-3; D may be TRBD1 (7 bases). Trimming cost V 1 base and J 3 bases, with 11 bases left between them. The CDR3 is 15 residues long. Looked up from germline, CDR1 is SEHNR and CDR2 is FQNEAQ (reference sequence). The chain's CDR3 is CASSLGQGGTDTQYF. The CDR3 nucleotides are TGTGCCAGCAGCTTAGGACAGGGAGGAACAGATACGCAGTATTTT. Full variable domain (remainder filled in from reference TRBV7-9 and TRBJ2-3): DTGVSQNPRHKITKRGQNVTFRCDPISEHNRLYWYRQTLGQGPEFLTYFQNEAQLEKSRLLSDRFSAERPKGSFSTLEIQRTEQGDSAMYLCASSLGQGGTDTQYFGPGTRLTVL.

The table lists this clone with a count of one. The chain uses TRBV27 and TRBJ1-2; 11 positions match TRBD1. The CDR3 loop spans 13 amino acids. V shed 7 bases, J shed 8 bases, and the junction held 6 bases outside the gene matches. From germline, CDR1 is MNHEY and CDR2 SMNVEV (reference sequence). This CDR3 reads CASIGQGAGGYTF. The CDR3 DNA reads as TGTGCCAGCATCGGACAGGGGGCAGGCGGCTACACCTTC.

The chain carries TRBV19 and TRBJ2-2; possibly TRBD2 for D (5 bases). V was pared by 6 bases and J by 7 bases, with 9 bases between. CDR1 and CDR2 (germline): LNHDA, SQIVND (reference sequence). The CDR3 has 12 residues. The CDR3 here is CASSLGGGELFF. The DNA of the CDR3 is TGTGCCAGTAGCCTCGGAGGCGGGGAGCTGTTTTTT.

The rearrangement joins TRBV5-1 to TRBJ1-2; no firm D call. CDR1 and CDR2 from the germline V gene are SGHRS and YFSETQ. Trimming removed 2 bases at V and 4 bases at J, with 18 bases between. The CDR3 runs 16 residues. The CDR3 DNA sequence: TGCGCCAGCAGCTTTACCTCCGGCGGAAATCTCTATGGCTACACCTTC. It translates to CASSFTSGGNLYGYTF.

The chain employs TRBV30 and TRBJ2-7; D may be TRBD2 (6 bases). The CDR3 totals 15 residues. The germline V and J ends were trimmed by 2 bases and 7 bases, with 21 bases remaining between them. Germline values: CDR1 GTSNPN, CDR2 SVGIG (reference sequence). The CDR3 reads CAWSSRDSGWWEQYF. CDR3 in DNA: TGTGCCTGGAGTAGCCGGGACTCAGGTTGGTGGGAGCAGTACTTC.

This chain links TRBV15 with TRBJ2-7; 7 nucleotides line up with TRBD2. The CDR3 runs 15 residues. CDR1 is LNHNV and CDR2 is YYDKDF in the germline V gene (reference sequence). Unmatched junction bases numbered 9, after V lost 3 bases and J lost 4 bases. The CDR3 DNA follows: TGTGCCACCAGCAGGGGCGGGGGTTCGGGTTACGAGCAGTACTTC. It yields the protein CATSRGGGSGYEQYF.

V gene TRBV11-2 combines with J gene TRBJ2-2; D gene unclear. Deletions cut 6 bases from V and 4 bases from J, with 18 bases between. The CDR3 runs 16 residues. Germline V gives CDR1 SGHAT, CDR2 FQNNGV. CDR3 sequence: CASSSHSTSATGELFF. DNA of the CDR3: TGTGCCAGCAGTAGTCACTCCACGTCGGCCACCGGGGAGCTGTTTTTT. The whole variable domain, filled in from reference TRBV11-2 and TRBJ2-2, reads EAGVAQSPRYKIIEKRQSVAFWCNPISGHATLYWYQQILGQGPKLLIQFQNNGVVDDSQLPKDRFSAERLKGVDSTLKIQPAKLEDSAVYLCASSSHSTSATGELFFGEGSRLTVL.

The chain employs TRBV7-6 and TRBJ2-7, with 12 nucleotides matching TRBD2. J was trimmed by 4 bases and V by 4 bases; bases with no gene match: 5. The CDR3 extends over 15 amino acids. Germline V gene sequence: CDR1 SGHVS, CDR2 FNYEAQ. CDR3 sequence: CASSSLAGGLYEQYF. The CDR3 DNA reads TGTGCCAGCAGCTCCCTAGCGGGAGGGCTTTACGAGCAGTACTTC.

This rearrangement joins TRBV9 to TRBJ1-2; 9 nucleotides match TRBD1. Trimming cost V 3 bases and J 3 bases; bases outside gene matches: 6. Germline CDR1 is SGDLS and CDR2 is YYNGEE. CDR3 length: 15 amino acids. The CDR3 is CASSEDRGTYYGYTF. The CDR3 DNA is TGTGCCAGCAGCGAGGACAGGGGAACTTACTATGGCTACACCTTC.

This clone came up once. The chain recombines TRBV27 with TRBJ2-7, with 10 bases lining up with TRBD1. Germline assignment: CDR1 MNHEY and CDR2 SMNVEV (reference sequence). There are 16 residues in the CDR3. Losses at the gene ends were 7 bases for V and 5 bases for J; bases not matched to a gene: 14. The CDR3 DNA reads as TGTGCCAGCACCCAAGTCGGGACAGGGGCACCCCACGAGCAGTACTTC. Translation: CASTQVGTGAPHEQYF.

The chain joins TRBV5-1 to TRBJ2-7; D perhaps matches TRBD2 (6 bases). V lost 0 bases, J lost 2 bases, and 12 bases lay in between. Germline lookup yields CDR1 SGHRS and CDR2 YFSETQ. The CDR3 extends over 15 amino acids. This chain's CDR3 is CASSLAASEAYEQYF. CDR3 DNA: TGCGCCAGCAGCTTGGCGGCTAGCGAAGCCTACGAGCAGTACTTC.

A remark on this clone: In the same sample, other DNA sequences code for this CDR3. The rearrangement links TRBV7-6 to TRBJ2-7; 7 bases match TRBD2. This CDR3 comprises 14 residues. The germline V gene has CDR1 SGHVS and CDR2 FNYEAQ. Trimming at V came to 6 bases and at J to 3 bases, leaving 8 bases not matched to a gene. The CDR3 region is CASSLAGVSYEQYF. Here the CDR3 DNA reads TGTGCCAGCAGTCTCGCGGGGGTGAGCTACGAGCAGTACTTC.

The V gene is TRBV6-5, the J gene TRBJ2-7; 7 nucleotides agree with TRBD1. The CDR3 has 15 residues. The germline gives CDR1 MNHEY, CDR2 SVGAGI. V lost 6 bases to trimming and J lost 3 bases; unmatched junction nucleotides: 11. CDR3 coding DNA: TGTGCCAGCAGGGGTGGGGGACAGTCTTACTACGAGCAGTACTTC. Translation gives CASRGGGQSYYEQYF.

The chain employs TRBV29-1 and TRBJ2-7, with D possibly matching TRBD1 (6 bases). The CDR3 covers 13 residues. The germline V gene has CDR1 SQVTM and CDR2 ANQGSEA. V shed 3 bases and J shed 3 bases, with 12 bases lying between them. The CDR3, as DNA: TGCAGCGTTGAGCAGGGGCTTGACTACGAGCAGTACTTC. It is translated as CSVEQGLDYEQYF.

The chain's CDR3 is CASSSGLAGQETQYF. CDR3 in DNA: TGTGCCAGCAGCTCAGGACTAGCGGGGCAAGAGACCCAGTACTTC. The chain has TRBV2 and TRBJ2-5, with TRBD2 matching over 12 bases. The CDR3 is made up of 15 amino acids. Trimming took 6 bases from V and 2 from J; bases not matched to a gene: 4. Germline V gene data show CDR1 as SNHLY and CDR2 as FYNNEI.

This clone appeared a few times. The J gene is TRBJ1-5, the V gene TRBV15; 8 nucleotides agree with TRBD1. In germline, CDR1 is LNHNV, CDR2 YYDKDF (reference sequence). V was pared by 5 bases and J by 14 bases, with 8 bases of the junction left unmatched. The length of the CDR3 is 12 residues. CDR3 protein: CATSETGAVEHF. CDR3 nucleotide sequence: TGTGCCACCAGCGAGACAGGGGCGGTGGAGCATTTT. The variable domain in full, completed from reference TRBV15 and TRBJ1-5, reads DAMVIQNPRYQVTQFGKPVTLSCSQTLNHNVMYWYQQKSSQAPKLLFHYYDKDFNNEADTPDNFQSRRPNTSFCFLDIRSPGLGDTAMYLCATSETGAVEHFGDGTRLSIL.

This chain joins TRBV14 and TRBJ2-1; D not resolved. This CDR3 has 13 residues. CDR1 is SGHDN and CDR2 is FVKESK in the germline V gene. V was shortened by 1 base and J by 9 bases, with 10 bases between the two germline ends. In DNA, the CDR3 is TGTGCCAGCAGCCAAGGGTTGGGCCCTGAGCAGTTCTTC. Amino acid sequence: CASSQGLGPEQFF. The whole variable domain, filled in from reference TRBV14 and TRBJ2-1, reads EAGVTQFPSHSVIEKGQTVTLRCDPISGHDNLYWYRRVMGKEIKFLLHFVKESKQDESGMPNNRFLAERTGGTYSTLKVQPAELEDSGVYFCASSQGLGPEQFFGPGTRLTVL.